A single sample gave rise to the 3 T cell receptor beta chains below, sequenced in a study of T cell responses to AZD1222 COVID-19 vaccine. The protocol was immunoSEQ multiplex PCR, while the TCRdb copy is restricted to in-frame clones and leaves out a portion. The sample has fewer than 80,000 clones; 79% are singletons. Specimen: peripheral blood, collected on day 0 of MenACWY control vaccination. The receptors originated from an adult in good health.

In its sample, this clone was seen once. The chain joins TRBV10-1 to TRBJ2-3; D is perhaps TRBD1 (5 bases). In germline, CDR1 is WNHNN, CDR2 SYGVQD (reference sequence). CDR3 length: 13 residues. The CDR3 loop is CAAETSQGYTQYF. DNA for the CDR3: TGCGCGGCGGAGACCTCCCAGGGTTATACGCAGTATTTT.

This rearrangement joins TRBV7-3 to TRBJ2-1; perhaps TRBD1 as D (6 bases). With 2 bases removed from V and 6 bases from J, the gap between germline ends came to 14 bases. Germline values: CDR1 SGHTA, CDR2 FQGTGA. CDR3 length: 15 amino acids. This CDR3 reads CASSLGQGPFNEQFF. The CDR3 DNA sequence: TGTGCCAGCAGCTTAGGGCAGGGGCCTTTCAATGAGCAGTTCTTC.

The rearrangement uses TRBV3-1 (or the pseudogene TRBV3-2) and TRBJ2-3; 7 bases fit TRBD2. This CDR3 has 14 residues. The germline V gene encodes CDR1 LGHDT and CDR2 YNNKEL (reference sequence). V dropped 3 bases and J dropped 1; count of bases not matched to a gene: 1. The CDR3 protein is CASSQGGGTDTQYF. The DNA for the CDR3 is TGTGCCAGCAGCCAGGGGGGGGGCACAGATACGCAGTATTTT.